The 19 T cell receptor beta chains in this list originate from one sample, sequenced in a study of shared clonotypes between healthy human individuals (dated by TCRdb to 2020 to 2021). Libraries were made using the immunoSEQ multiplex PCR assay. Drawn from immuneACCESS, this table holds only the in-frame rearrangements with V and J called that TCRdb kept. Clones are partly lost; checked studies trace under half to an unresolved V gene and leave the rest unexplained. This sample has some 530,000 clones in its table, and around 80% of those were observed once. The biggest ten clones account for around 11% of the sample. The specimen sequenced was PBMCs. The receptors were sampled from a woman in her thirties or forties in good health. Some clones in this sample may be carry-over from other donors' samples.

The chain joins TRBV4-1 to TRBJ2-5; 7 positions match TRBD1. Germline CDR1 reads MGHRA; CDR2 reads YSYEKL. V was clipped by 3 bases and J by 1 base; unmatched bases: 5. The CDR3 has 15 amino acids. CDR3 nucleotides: TGCGCCAGCAGCCAGACGACAGGGACCCAAGAGACCCAGTACTTC. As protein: CASSQTTGTQETQYF.

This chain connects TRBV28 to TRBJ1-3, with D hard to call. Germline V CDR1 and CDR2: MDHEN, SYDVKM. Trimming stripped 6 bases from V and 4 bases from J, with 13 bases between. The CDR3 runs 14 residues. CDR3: CASSVEGSGNTIYF. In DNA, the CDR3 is TGTGCCAGCAGCGTGGAGGGCTCGGGAAACACCATATATTTT.

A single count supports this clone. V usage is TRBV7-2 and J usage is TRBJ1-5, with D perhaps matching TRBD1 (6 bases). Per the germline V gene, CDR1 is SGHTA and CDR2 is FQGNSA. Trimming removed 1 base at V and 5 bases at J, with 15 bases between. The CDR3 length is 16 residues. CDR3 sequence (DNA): TGTGCCAGCAGCTTAGGGTCGGGGGGCGGCCATCAGCCCCAGCATTTT. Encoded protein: CASSLGSGGGHQPQHF.

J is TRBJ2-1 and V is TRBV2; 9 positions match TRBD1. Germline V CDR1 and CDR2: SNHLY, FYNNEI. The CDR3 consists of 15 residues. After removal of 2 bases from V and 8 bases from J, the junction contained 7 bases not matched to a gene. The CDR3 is CASSETGQGVDEQFF. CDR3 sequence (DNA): TGTGCCAGCAGTGAAACGGGACAGGGTGTAGATGAGCAGTTCTTC.

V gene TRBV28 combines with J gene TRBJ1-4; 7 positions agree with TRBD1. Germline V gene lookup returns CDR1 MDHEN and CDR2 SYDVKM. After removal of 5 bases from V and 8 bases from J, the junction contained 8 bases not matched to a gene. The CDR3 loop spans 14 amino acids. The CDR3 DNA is TGTGCCAGCAGTGAGACAGGGATTGCGGAAAAACTGTTTTTT. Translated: CASSETGIAEKLFF.

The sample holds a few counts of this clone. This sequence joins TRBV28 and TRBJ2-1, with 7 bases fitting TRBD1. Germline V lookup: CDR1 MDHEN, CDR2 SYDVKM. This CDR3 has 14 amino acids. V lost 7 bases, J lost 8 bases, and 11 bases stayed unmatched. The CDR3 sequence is CASNTGAPLDEQFF. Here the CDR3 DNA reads TGTGCCAGCAATACAGGGGCCCCCTTGGATGAGCAGTTCTTC.

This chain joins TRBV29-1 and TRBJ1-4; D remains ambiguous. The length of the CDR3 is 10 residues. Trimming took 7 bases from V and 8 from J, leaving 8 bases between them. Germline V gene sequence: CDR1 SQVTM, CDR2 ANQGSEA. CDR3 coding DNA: TGCAGCGCACGGTCGGAAAAACTGTTTTTT. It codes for CSARSEKLFF.

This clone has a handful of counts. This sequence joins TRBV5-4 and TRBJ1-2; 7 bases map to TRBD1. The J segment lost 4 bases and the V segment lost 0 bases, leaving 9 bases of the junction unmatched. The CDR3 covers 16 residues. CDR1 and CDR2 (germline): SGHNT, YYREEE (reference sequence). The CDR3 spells CASSLETAGGAYGYTF. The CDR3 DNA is TGTGCCAGCAGCTTGGAGACGGCAGGGGGTGCCTATGGCTACACCTTC.

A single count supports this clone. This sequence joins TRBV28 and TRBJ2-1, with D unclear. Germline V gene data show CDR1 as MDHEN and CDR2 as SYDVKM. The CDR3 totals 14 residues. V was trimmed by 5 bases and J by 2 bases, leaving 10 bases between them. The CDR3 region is CASSPRGTYNEQFF. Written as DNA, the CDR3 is TGTGCCAGCAGTCCTCGTGGGACCTACAATGAGCAGTTCTTC.

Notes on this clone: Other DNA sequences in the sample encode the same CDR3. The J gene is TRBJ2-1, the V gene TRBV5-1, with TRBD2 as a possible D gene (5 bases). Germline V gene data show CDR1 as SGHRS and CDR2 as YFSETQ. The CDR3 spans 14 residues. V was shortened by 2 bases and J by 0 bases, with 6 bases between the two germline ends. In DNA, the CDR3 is TGCGCCAGCAGCTTTGGGAGCTCCTACAATGAGCAGTTCTTC. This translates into CASSFGSSYNEQFF.

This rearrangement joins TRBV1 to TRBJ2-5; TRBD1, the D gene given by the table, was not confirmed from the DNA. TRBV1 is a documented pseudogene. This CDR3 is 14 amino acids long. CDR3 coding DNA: TGCACCAGCAGCCAAGTGACAGGGCAAGAGACCCAGTACTTC. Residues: CTSSQVTGQETQYF.

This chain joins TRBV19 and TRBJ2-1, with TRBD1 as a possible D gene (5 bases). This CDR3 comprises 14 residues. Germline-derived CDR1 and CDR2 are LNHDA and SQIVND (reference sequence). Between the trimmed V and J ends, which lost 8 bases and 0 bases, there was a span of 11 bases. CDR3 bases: TGTGCCAGTCAAGGGGCGAGCTCCTACAATGAGCAGTTCTTC. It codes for CASQGASSYNEQFF.

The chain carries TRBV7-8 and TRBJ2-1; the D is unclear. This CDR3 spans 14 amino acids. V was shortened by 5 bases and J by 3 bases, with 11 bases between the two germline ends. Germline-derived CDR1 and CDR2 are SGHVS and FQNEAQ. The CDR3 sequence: CASSRTRLYNEQFF. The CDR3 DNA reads TGTGCCAGCAGCCGAACCAGACTCTACAATGAGCAGTTCTTC.

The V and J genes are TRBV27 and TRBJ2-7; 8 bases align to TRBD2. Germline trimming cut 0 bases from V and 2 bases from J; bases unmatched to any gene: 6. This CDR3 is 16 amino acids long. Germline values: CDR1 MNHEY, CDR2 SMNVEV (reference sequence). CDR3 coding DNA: TGTGCCAGCAGTTTATCCGGTCGGGGGGGGGCCTACGAGCAGTACTTC. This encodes CASSLSGRGGAYEQYF.

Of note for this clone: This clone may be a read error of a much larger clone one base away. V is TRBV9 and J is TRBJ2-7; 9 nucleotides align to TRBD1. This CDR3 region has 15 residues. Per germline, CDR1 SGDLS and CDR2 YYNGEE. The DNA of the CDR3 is TGTGCCAGCAGCACCCGGGACAGGGTCTCCTACAAGCAGTACTTC. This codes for CASSTRDRVSYKQYF.

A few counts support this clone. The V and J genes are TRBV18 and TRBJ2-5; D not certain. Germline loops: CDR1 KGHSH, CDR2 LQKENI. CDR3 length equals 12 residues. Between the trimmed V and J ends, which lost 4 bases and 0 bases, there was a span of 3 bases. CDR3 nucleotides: TGTGCCAGCTCACTTTACCAAGAGACCCAGTACTTC. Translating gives CASSLYQETQYF.

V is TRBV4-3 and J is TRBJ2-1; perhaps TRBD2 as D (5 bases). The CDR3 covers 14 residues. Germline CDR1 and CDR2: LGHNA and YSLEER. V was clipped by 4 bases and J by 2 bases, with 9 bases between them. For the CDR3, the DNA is TGCGCCAGCAGCCGACTACTAGCCTACAATGAGCAGTTCTTC. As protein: CASSRLLAYNEQFF.

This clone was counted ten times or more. CDR3 in amino acids: CASRQDRALGEQFF. CDR3 nucleotides: TGTGCCAGCAGACAAGACAGGGCATTGGGTGAGCAGTTCTTC. V is TRBV28 and J is TRBJ2-1; 7 bases map to TRBD1. This CDR3 has 14 residues. After removal of 6 bases from V and 9 bases from J, the junction contained 11 bases not matched to a gene. Germline CDR1 is MDHEN and CDR2 is SYDVKM. Based on the CDR3 plus reference TRBV28 and TRBJ2-1, the full variable domain is DVKVTQSSRYLVKRTGEKVFLECVQDMDHENMFWYRQDPGLGLRLIYFSYDVKMKEKGDIPEGYSVSREKKERFSLILESASTNQTSMYLCASRQDRALGEQFFGPGTRLTVL.

As DNA, the CDR3 is TGTGCCAGCAGACCCGGACCCCCTAAGGAGACCCAGTACTTC. It is translated as CASRPGPPKETQYF. The gene calls are TRBV28 and TRBJ2-5; unclear D gene. V was trimmed by 6 bases and J by 5 bases, leaving 16 bases between them. Per germline, CDR1 MDHEN and CDR2 SYDVKM. The CDR3 has 14 residues.